Presented here are 29 T cell receptor beta chains from one specimen sequenced in a study of shared clonotypes between healthy human individuals. The assay was immunoSEQ multiplex PCR, and TCRdb's table has in-frame clones only and misses some. The sample holds roughly 770,000 clones, just over 95% seen once. The naive CD8 subset, CD45RO-negative cells positively selected for CCR7, excluded terminally differentiated effector memory CD45RA+ cells. Sequenced sample: naive CD8+ T cells sorted from blood. These receptors originate from a man younger than 40 in good health.

The chain recombines TRBV4-1 with TRBJ2-1; D uncertain. The germline CDR1 and CDR2 sequences are MGHRA and YSYEKL. With 3 bases removed from V and 9 bases from J, the gap between germline ends came to 9 bases. This CDR3 is built from 12 residues. The CDR3 reads CASSHIPGEQFF. As DNA, the CDR3 is TGCGCCAGCAGCCATATCCCGGGTGAGCAGTTCTTC.

This clone was seen once. This same CDR3 is encoded by further DNA sequences in the sample. The rearrangement joins TRBV7-9 to TRBJ2-1; D unresolved. The V and J ends lost 0 bases and 5 bases respectively, with 2 bases between them. The CDR3 is made up of 12 amino acids. Per germline, CDR1 SEHNR and CDR2 FQNEAQ (reference sequence). CDR3 in amino acids: CASSLANNEQFF. The CDR3 DNA reads as TGTGCCAGCAGCTTAGCGAACAATGAGCAGTTCTTC.

The genes are TRBV18 and TRBJ1-1, with D uncertain. Germline CDR1 reads KGHSH; CDR2 reads LQKENI. The CDR3 loop spans 15 amino acids. V was shortened by 1 base and J by 1 base, with 10 bases between the two germline ends. The CDR3, as DNA: TGTGCCAGCTCACCACTAGAGTCGTGGAACACTGAAGCTTTCTTT. Encoded protein: CASSPLESWNTEAFF.

The V and J genes are TRBV6-1 and TRBJ2-7, with D hard to call. CDR3 length equals 12 residues. Germline CDR1 reads MNHNS; CDR2 reads SASEGT. Trimming took off 8 bases at V and 3 bases at J, with 11 bases between the two ends. The CDR3 loop reads CASVPSSYEQYF. DNA of the CDR3: TGTGCCAGCGTCCCCAGCAGCTACGAGCAGTACTTC.

The chain joins TRBV5-5 to TRBJ2-1; 9 positions match TRBD1. The CDR3 loop spans 16 amino acids. The V gene's germline CDR1 is SGHKS and CDR2 YYEKEE (reference sequence). V lost 4 bases and J lost 0; bases outside the gene matches: 5. DNA for the CDR3: TGTGCCAGCAGCCCGGGACAGGGTGACTCCTACAATGAGCAGTTCTTC. Translation: CASSPGQGDSYNEQFF.

Written as DNA, the CDR3 is TGTGCCAGTAGTATAGTACCCACAGATACGCAGTATTTT. It yields the protein CASSIVPTDTQYF. The V and J genes are TRBV19 and TRBJ2-3; D is undetermined. CDR3 length: 13 amino acids. The germline gives CDR1 LNHDA, CDR2 SQIVND (reference sequence). The V and J ends lost 1 base and 2 bases respectively, with 4 bases between them.

V usage is TRBV7-6 and J usage is TRBJ2-1, with 9 bases aligning to TRBD1. The J segment lost 9 bases and the V segment lost 5 bases, leaving 11 bases of the junction unmatched. CDR1 and CDR2 from the germline V gene are SGHVS and FNYEAQ. The CDR3 covers 15 residues. DNA for the CDR3: TGTGCCAGCAGCCCTGAGGACAGGGGTTTTAGTGAGCAGTTCTTC. Translation: CASSPEDRGFSEQFF. The whole variable domain, remainder taken from reference TRBV7-6 and TRBJ2-1, is GAGVSQSPRYKVTKRGQDVALRCDPISGHVSLYWYRQALGQGPEFLTYFNYEAQQDKSGLPNDRFSAERPEGSISTLTIQRTEQRDSAMYRCASSPEDRGFSEQFFGPGTRLTVL.

The J gene is TRBJ2-1, the V gene TRBV10-3, with a tentative D call TRBD1 (6 bases). Trimming took off 3 bases at V and 6 bases at J, with 12 bases between the two ends. The CDR3 has 14 residues. Germline V gene sequence: CDR1 ENHRY, CDR2 SYGVKD. The CDR3 coding sequence is TGTGCCATCAGTGACAGGGGTTCGTTCAATGAGCAGTTCTTC. It translates to CAISDRGSFNEQFF.

The CDR3 DNA sequence: TGTGCCAGCAGCTTAGGCCGGGACTCGGTTGGTACCTACCTCGACGAGCAGTACTTC. Its protein product is CASSLGRDSVGTYLDEQYF. The chain links TRBV11-2 to TRBJ2-7; possible D gene TRBD2, 6 bases. The V gene's germline CDR1 is SGHAT and CDR2 FQNNGV. Deletions cut 1 base from V and 5 bases from J, with 27 bases between. CDR3 size: 19 residues.

The V and J genes are TRBV29-1 and TRBJ2-2; unclear D gene. Germline lookup yields CDR1 SQVTM and CDR2 ANQGSEA. Deletions cut 2 bases from V and 6 bases from J, with 4 bases between. This CDR3 has 11 amino acids. The CDR3: CSVERPGELFF. CDR3 coding DNA: TGCAGCGTTGAAAGACCCGGGGAGCTGTTTTTT.

This chain uses TRBV28 with TRBJ2-7; D unclear. There are 18 residues in the CDR3. The germline V and J ends were trimmed by 1 base and 0 bases, with 19 bases remaining between them. The germline V gene encodes CDR1 MDHEN and CDR2 SYDVKM. The DNA of the CDR3 is TGTGCCAGCAGTTTATCCGCAGGACGGATCACATTCTCCTACGAGCAGTACTTC. Protein product: CASSLSAGRITFSYEQYF.

The genes are TRBV5-4 and TRBJ2-3; either TRBD1 or TRBD2 may supply D (5 bases each). Germline V CDR1 and CDR2: SGHNT, YYREEE (reference sequence). CDR3 length: 14 amino acids. V gave up 5 bases and J gave up 1 base, with 11 bases separating them. CDR3 nucleotide sequence: TGTGCCAGCAGTGAGGGACCGGGCACAGATACGCAGTATTTT. Translation gives CASSEGPGTDTQYF.

The gene calls are TRBV6-1 and TRBJ2-1; D gene ambiguous. In germline, CDR1 is MNHNS, CDR2 SASEGT. The length of the CDR3 is 15 residues. V dropped 3 bases and J dropped 0 bases, with 9 bases sitting between them. CDR3 bases: TGTGCCAGCAGTGATGGAGTTAGCTCCTACAATGAGCAGTTCTTC. This translates into CASSDGVSSYNEQFF.

The chain is built from TRBV4-1 and TRBJ2-1, with 10 nucleotides matching TRBD2. The CDR3 has 19 amino acids. V shed 1 base, J shed 7 bases, and the junction held 16 bases outside the gene matches. Germline V gene sequence: CDR1 MGHRA, CDR2 YSYEKL. CDR3 region: CASSQALLSGRGERNEQFF. The CDR3 bases are TGCGCCAGCAGCCAAGCTTTATTGAGCGGGAGGGGAGAGAGGAATGAGCAGTTCTTC.

V is TRBV28 and J is TRBJ2-2; TRBD2 aligns across 8 bases. V lost 7 bases to trimming and J lost 1 base; unmatched junction nucleotides: 2. Germline loops: CDR1 MDHEN, CDR2 SYDVKM. The CDR3 has 14 amino acids. CDR3 in amino acids: CASKRGQNTGELFF. CDR3 DNA sequence: TGTGCCAGCAAGCGGGGGCAGAACACCGGGGAGCTGTTTTTT.

This clone was observed a single time. This sample also contains other DNA sequences that code for the same CDR3. The chain uses TRBV7-9 and TRBJ2-1; 7 nucleotides agree with TRBD2. This CDR3 spans 15 amino acids. The V gene end was trimmed by 0 bases and the J gene end by 2 bases; junction bases not matched to a gene: 1. Germline lookup yields CDR1 SEHNR and CDR2 FQNEAQ (reference sequence). The CDR3 DNA reads TGTGCCAGCAGCTTAGCCAGCGGGACCTACAATGAGCAGTTCTTC. The encoded protein is CASSLASGTYNEQFF.

The J gene is TRBJ2-3, the V gene TRBV27; D is uncertain. The CDR3 sequence is 14 residues long. CDR1 is MNHEY, CDR2 SMNVEV, per germline (reference sequence). V was trimmed by 5 bases and J by 6 bases, leaving 15 bases between them. CDR3 in amino acids: CASSVTAQADTQYF. CDR3 in DNA: TGTGCCAGCAGTGTGACTGCTCAAGCGGATACGCAGTATTTT.

The J gene is TRBJ2-3, the V gene TRBV9; D uncertain. The CDR3 consists of 12 residues. V gave up 4 bases and J gave up 0 bases, with 3 bases separating them. Germline lookup yields CDR1 SGDLS and CDR2 YYNGEE. CDR3 DNA: TGTGCCAGCAGCAAAAGCACAGATACGCAGTATTTT. This translates into CASSKSTDTQYF.

V gene TRBV7-9 combines with J gene TRBJ2-7; 7 bases match TRBD2. V dropped 5 bases and J dropped 6; count of bases not matched to a gene: 16. The CDR3 is 16 amino acids. Germline loops: CDR1 SEHNR, CDR2 FQNEAQ (reference sequence). The CDR3 nucleotides are TGTGCCAGCAGCCCCCCCTCTGCGGGAGAGCCTGGCGAGCAGTACTTC. It specifies CASSPPSAGEPGEQYF. Filled out from reference TRBV7-9 and TRBJ2-7, the complete variable domain reads DTGVSQNPRHKITKRGQNVTFRCDPISEHNRLYWYRQTLGQGPEFLTYFQNEAQLEKSRLLSDRFSAERPKGSFSTLEIQRTEQGDSAMYLCASSPPSAGEPGEQYFGPGTRLTVT.

The V and J genes are TRBV27 and TRBJ1-5; unclear D gene. V gave up 8 bases and J gave up 6 bases, with 8 bases separating them. Germline lookup yields CDR1 MNHEY and CDR2 SMNVEV (reference sequence). The CDR3 is made up of 11 amino acids. The CDR3 DNA reads TGTGCCAGCGGCGATTTTCAGCCCCAGCATTTT. This gives the protein CASGDFQPQHF.

The chain combines TRBV9 with TRBJ2-1; 11 bases are shared with TRBD1. Germline CDR1 SGDLS, CDR2 YYNGEE. The CDR3 is 16 amino acids. The J segment lost 4 bases and the V segment lost 3 bases, leaving 6 bases of the junction unmatched. The CDR3 sequence: CASSASRDRGYNEQFF. The CDR3 nucleotides are TGTGCCAGCAGCGCATCCCGGGACAGGGGGTACAATGAGCAGTTCTTC.

The V gene is TRBV28, the J gene TRBJ2-7; D unclear. Trimming took off 1 base at V and 4 bases at J, with 17 bases between the two ends. The germline gives CDR1 MDHEN, CDR2 SYDVKM. The CDR3 loop spans 16 amino acids. The CDR3 DNA reads TGTGCCAGCAGTTTATATTCATCGAATGAAGGTTACGAGCAGTACTTC. Its translation: CASSLYSSNEGYEQYF.

The J gene is TRBJ1-2, the V gene TRBV4-1; 7 nucleotides align to TRBD1. V was pared by 0 bases and J by 6 bases, with 13 bases of the junction left unmatched. This CDR3 is built from 17 residues. The germline V gene encodes CDR1 MGHRA and CDR2 YSYEKL. This CDR3 reads CASSQEVRQGGWDGYTF. DNA of the CDR3: TGCGCCAGCAGCCAAGAAGTGAGACAGGGAGGTTGGGATGGCTACACCTTC.

V and J are TRBV29-1 and TRBJ2-7, with D maybe TRBD1 (6 bases). V lost 2 bases and J lost 5, with 19 bases in between. From germline, CDR1 is SQVTM and CDR2 ANQGSEA. The CDR3 covers 15 residues. The CDR3 region is CSVENPRGPLNEQYF. The CDR3 region has the DNA TGCAGCGTTGAAAACCCCAGGGGACCCCTGAACGAGCAGTACTTC.

Here the CDR3 reads CASRVSGYPYNEQFF. As DNA, the CDR3 is TGTGCCAGCAGGGTCTCAGGGTACCCCTACAATGAGCAGTTCTTC. V usage is TRBV6-1 and J usage is TRBJ2-1; D might be TRBD1 (5 bases). V shed 6 bases and J shed 2 bases, with 14 bases lying between them. The CDR3 loop spans 15 amino acids. Germline V gene sequence: CDR1 MNHNS, CDR2 SASEGT.

The V gene is TRBV10-3, the J gene TRBJ2-1, with 10 bases lining up with TRBD2. The trim removed 2 bases at V and 7 bases at J, leaving 8 bases unmatched. CDR3 length: 16 amino acids. Germline loops: CDR1 ENHRY, CDR2 SYGVKD. The chain's CDR3 is CAISEPSGRAQNEQFF. The CDR3 bases are TGTGCCATCAGTGAGCCCAGCGGGAGGGCTCAAAATGAGCAGTTCTTC.

Regarding this clone: The same CDR3 arises from other DNA sequences in this sample as well. The chain uses TRBV7-9 and TRBJ1-4; D ambiguous. Germline V gives CDR1 SEHNR, CDR2 FQNEAQ (reference sequence). V was clipped by 5 bases and J by 0 bases, with 7 bases between them. This CDR3 is 14 amino acids long. As DNA, the CDR3 is TGTGCCAGCAGCCCTGTTGCAACTAATGAAAAACTGTTTTTT. Amino acids: CASSPVATNEKLFF. The whole variable domain, filled in from reference TRBV7-9 and TRBJ1-4, reads DTGVSQNPRHKITKRGQNVTFRCDPISEHNRLYWYRQTLGQGPEFLTYFQNEAQLEKSRLLSDRFSAERPKGSFSTLEIQRTEQGDSAMYLCASSPVATNEKLFFGSGTQLSVL.

The chain employs TRBV4-1 and TRBJ1-1; D perhaps matches TRBD1 (5 bases). Trimming cost V 1 base and J 7 bases, with 13 bases left between them. Germline CDR1 reads MGHRA; CDR2 reads YSYEKL. The CDR3 is 14 amino acids. Written as DNA, the CDR3 is TGCGCCAGCAGCCAAGCTGAGGGGAAGGTTGAAGCTTTCTTT. Its translation is CASSQAEGKVEAFF.

Regarding this clone: The sample contains more than one DNA sequence encoding this CDR3. The chain has TRBV7-9 and TRBJ2-1, with 8 nucleotides matching TRBD1. Germline CDR1 is SEHNR and CDR2 is FQNEAQ (reference sequence). The CDR3 has 16 residues. The V gene end was trimmed by 1 base and the J gene end by 2 bases; junction bases not matched to a gene: 4. CDR3 residues: CASSLVGTGAYNEQFF. The CDR3 DNA follows: TGTGCCAGCAGCTTAGTAGGGACAGGAGCCTACAATGAGCAGTTCTTC.